This TCR beta chain was observed in a study of identical twins. This clonotype was observed a handful of times. TCRdb ran MiXCR on the 5' RACE reads and lists one entry per CDR3 protein. The sample has hundreds of thousands of distinct CDR3 sequences; roughly an eighth are singletons. This same sample was also part of a study on yellow fever vaccine responses in identical twins.

The sequence came from a woman aged 18-29 years in good health. Source material: CD8+ T cells sorted from blood.

As DNA, the CDR3 is TGTGCCAGCAGCTCCCCCCGGACTAGCTCGAACACCGGGGAGCTGTTTTTT. Its translation: CASSSPRTSSNTGELFF. V and J are TRBV9 and TRBJ2-2, with 8 nucleotides matching TRBD2. The CDR3 totals 17 residues. V trimming: 4 bases; J trimming: 0 bases; junction bases outside the gene matches: 8. CDR1 and CDR2 from the germline V gene are SGDLS and YYNGEE.